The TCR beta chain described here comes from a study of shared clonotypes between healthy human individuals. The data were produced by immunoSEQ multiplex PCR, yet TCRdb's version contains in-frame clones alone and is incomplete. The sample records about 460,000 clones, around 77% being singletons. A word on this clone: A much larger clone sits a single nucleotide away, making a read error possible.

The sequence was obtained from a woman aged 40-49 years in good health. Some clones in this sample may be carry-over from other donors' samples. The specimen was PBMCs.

The CDR3 spells CAFRGSADYEQYF. The CDR3 bases are TGTGCCTTTCGAGGGAGTGCCGACTACGAGCAGTACTTC. The chain joins TRBV30 to TRBJ2-7, with TRBD2 as a possible D gene (5 bases). The V and J ends lost 7 bases and 3 bases respectively, with 16 bases between them. From germline, CDR1 is GTSNPN and CDR2 SVGIG (reference sequence). The CDR3 contains 13 residues.